The entry below describes one T cell receptor beta chain. CDR1 and CDR2 (germline): MGHRA, YSYEKL. V was clipped by 1 base and J by 4 bases; unmatched bases: 6. The CDR3 runs 15 residues. Repertoires were generated with immunoSEQ multiplex PCR, while TCRdb's copy carries only in-frame clones and drops some. Of approximately 31,000 clones in the sample, roughly 90% are singletons; the top ten hold roughly a fifth. This sample's treatment: randomized to nivolumab then ipilimumab (arm A) or the reverse (arm B). PBMC sorting kept live CD3+CD8+ cells without CD19 or CD56. The sample belongs to a study of sequential checkpoint blockade in melanoma. Looking at the study overall: Arm A got nivolumab then ipilimumab; arm B the reverse, 1:1. Maintenance nivolumab came after either treatment sequence.

This chain joins TRBV4-1 and TRBJ1-2; TRBD1 matches at 7 bases. Sequencing was performed on CD8+ T cells sorted from blood (inferred from file names), taken from a patient given nivolumab and ipilimumab in sequence. The sequence derives from a human donor with melanoma. The CDR3 DNA follows: TGCGCCAGCAGCCAAGCCACAGGGGTGGGCTATGGCTACACCTTC. Its translation: CASSQATGVGYGYTF.